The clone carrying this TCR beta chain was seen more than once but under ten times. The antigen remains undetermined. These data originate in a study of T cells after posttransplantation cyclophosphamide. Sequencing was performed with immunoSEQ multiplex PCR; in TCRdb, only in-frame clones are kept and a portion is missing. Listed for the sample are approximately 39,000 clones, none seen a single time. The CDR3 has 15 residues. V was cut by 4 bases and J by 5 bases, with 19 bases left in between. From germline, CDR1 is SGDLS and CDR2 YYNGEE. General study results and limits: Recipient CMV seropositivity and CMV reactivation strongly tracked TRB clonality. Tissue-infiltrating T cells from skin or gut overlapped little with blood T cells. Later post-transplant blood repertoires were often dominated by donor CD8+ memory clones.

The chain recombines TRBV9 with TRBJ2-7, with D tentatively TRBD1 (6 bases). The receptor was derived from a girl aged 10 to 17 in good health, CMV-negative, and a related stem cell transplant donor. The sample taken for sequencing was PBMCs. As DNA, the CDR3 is TGTGCCAGCAGCCCTACGTGGCAGGGGAAGGACGAGCAGTACTTC. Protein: CASSPTWQGKDEQYF.